This TCR beta chain was recovered during a study of cytomegalovirus exposure and HLA in healthy donors. This CDR3 is 14 amino acids long. Trimming at V came to 3 bases and at J to 5 bases, leaving 6 bases not matched to a gene. The germline CDR1 and CDR2 sequences are ENHRY and SYGVKD. Both 60 Vbeta primers and 13 Jbeta primers went into the PCR. The method was immunoSEQ multiplex PCR; TCRdb's version includes in-frame clones alone and lacks a portion of them. In the table there are approximately 110,000 clones, about 78% of which are singletons. The chain recombines TRBV10-3 with TRBJ2-7; 8 positions match TRBD1. The sample taken for sequencing was PBMCs. This TCR derives from a woman aged 25 to 45 in good health and CMV-seropositive. In nucleotides, the CDR3 is TGTGCCATCAGTGAAGCCGGGACAGGCGACGAGCAGTACTTC. This codes for CAISEAGTGDEQYF.